This is a list of T cell receptor beta chains from one sample in a study of cytomegalovirus exposure and HLA in healthy donors. Sequencing used immunoSEQ multiplex PCR; TCRdb keeps in-frame clones, though not all of them. This table holds roughly 250,000 clones, around 90% found once. The sequencing sample was made of PBMCs. The receptors come from a woman aged 18-30 years in good health and CMV-seronegative. CDR3s include the opening cysteine and the closing phenylalanine or tryptophan. The D gene is left open where the match is weak. Size is omitted from some rows. Given values are once, few, many or a class for expanded clones.

TRBV18	-	TRBJ1-4	-	CASSPIEDSHEKLFF	TGTGCCAGCTCACCAATCGAGGACAGCCACGAAAAACTGTTTTTT
TRBV28	-	TRBJ1-3	-	CASSFIMTVSGNTIYF	TGTGCCAGCAGCTTCATTATGACAGTCTCTGGAAACACCATATATTTT
TRBV6-4	TRBD2	TRBJ2-2	once	CASSDSSQRGGANTGELFF	TGTGCCAGCAGTGACTCGAGTCAACGGGGGGGCGCGAACACCGGGGAGCTGTTTTTT
TRBV28	TRBD1	TRBJ2-3	once	CASSRQGASGTDTQYF	TGTGCCAGCAGTCGACAGGGGGCGTCGGGCACAGATACGCAGTATTTT
TRBV7-2	TRBD2	TRBJ2-7	-	CASSLRGGGAYEQYF	TGTGCCAGCAGCCTGAGAGGCGGGGGGGCCTACGAGCAGTACTTC
TRBV14	TRBD1	TRBJ2-1	once	CASSTGTGAPFIYNEQFF	TGTGCCAGCAGCACCGGGACAGGGGCCCCTTTTATCTACAATGAGCAGTTCTTC
TRBV5-4	-	TRBJ2-7	-	CASSWDNSYEQYF	TGTGCCAGCAGCTGGGACAACTCCTACGAGCAGTACTTC
TRBV6-5	TRBD2	TRBJ2-5	-	CASSYGGLAKETQYF	TGTGCCAGCAGTTACGGGGGACTAGCTAAAGAGACCCAGTACTTC
TRBV19	-	TRBJ1-1	-	CASFGQTNTEAFF	TGTGCCAGTTTCGGACAGACGAACACTGAAGCTTTCTTT
TRBV11-2	-	TRBJ1-3	-	CASSRGLAGNTIYF	TGTGCCAGCAGTCGTGGCCTTGCTGGAAACACCATATATTTT
TRBV30	-	TRBJ1-1	-	CASGSSFTEAFF	TGTGCATCAGGGTCGTCATTCACTGAAGCTTTCTTT
TRBV15	TRBD2	TRBJ2-5	-	CATSREMGLAGLETQYF	TGTGCCACCAGCAGAGAAATGGGACTAGCGGGGCTAGAGACCCAGTACTTC
TRBV29-1	-	TRBJ1-5	-	CSVGTGDFNQPQHF	TGCAGCGTTGGTACAGGTGACTTCAATCAGCCCCAGCATTTT
TRBV6-5	TRBD1	TRBJ1-6	-	CASQRFFRGNSPLHF	TGTGCCAGCCAAAGGTTCTTCAGGGGGAATTCACCCCTCCACTTT
TRBV7-9	-	TRBJ1-1	few	CASSDQGLNTEAFF	TGTGCCAGCAGCGACCAGGGTCTGAACACTGAAGCTTTCTTT
TRBV28	TRBD1	TRBJ1-4	-	CASSLMVILQGRHEKLFF	TGTGCCAGCAGTCTAATGGTTATACTACAGGGGAGACATGAAAAACTGTTTTTT
TRBV27	-	TRBJ1-1	-	CASSFGAYSTGTEAFF	TGTGCCAGCAGTTTCGGCGCATATAGTACGGGGACTGAAGCTTTCTTT
TRBV6-1	-	TRBJ1-5	-	CASMAYRNNQPQHF	TGTGCCAGCATGGCTTACAGAAACAATCAGCCCCAGCATTTT
TRBV6-5	-	TRBJ2-2	-	CASSYRGTGELFF	TGTGCCAGCAGTTACCGGGGGACCGGGGAGCTGTTTTTT
TRBV28	TRBD1	TRBJ1-6	-	CASSSPGQGNSPLHF	TGTGCCAGCAGTTCCCCGGGACAGGGTAATTCACCCCTCCACTTT